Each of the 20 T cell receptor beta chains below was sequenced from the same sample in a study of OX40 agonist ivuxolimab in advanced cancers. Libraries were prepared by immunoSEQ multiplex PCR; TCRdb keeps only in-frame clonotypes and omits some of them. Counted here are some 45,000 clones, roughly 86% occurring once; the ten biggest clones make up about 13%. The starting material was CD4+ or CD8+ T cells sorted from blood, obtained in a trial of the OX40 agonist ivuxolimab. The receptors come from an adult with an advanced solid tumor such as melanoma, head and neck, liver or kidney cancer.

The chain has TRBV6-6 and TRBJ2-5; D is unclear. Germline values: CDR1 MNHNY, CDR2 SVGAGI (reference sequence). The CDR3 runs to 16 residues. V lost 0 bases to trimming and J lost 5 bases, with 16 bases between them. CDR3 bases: TGTGCCAGCAGTTACTCGGGCACATCGGTTTGGGAGACCCAGTACTTC. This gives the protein CASSYSGTSVWETQYF.

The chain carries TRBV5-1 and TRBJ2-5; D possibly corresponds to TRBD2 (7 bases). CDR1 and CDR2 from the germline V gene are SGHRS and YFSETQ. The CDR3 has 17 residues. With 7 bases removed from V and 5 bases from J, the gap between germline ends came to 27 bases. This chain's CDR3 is CASRPGLVGGAAETQYF. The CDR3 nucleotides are TGCGCCAGCCGACCAGGACTAGTGGGGGGGGCAGCGGAGACCCAGTACTTC.

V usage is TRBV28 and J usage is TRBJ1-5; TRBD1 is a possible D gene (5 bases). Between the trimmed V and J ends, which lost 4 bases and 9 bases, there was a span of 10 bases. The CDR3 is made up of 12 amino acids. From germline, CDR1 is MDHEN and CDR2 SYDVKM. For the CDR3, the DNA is TGTGCCAGCAGTTACCCAGGGAGGCCCCAGCATTTT. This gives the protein CASSYPGRPQHF.

The CDR3 spells CASSYPSPSYEQYF. DNA for the CDR3: TGTGCCAGCAGTTATCCTAGTCCCTCCTACGAGCAGTACTTC. This chain uses TRBV6-6 with TRBJ2-7; D gene uncertain. The CDR3 has 14 amino acids. V was trimmed by 3 bases and J by 0 bases, leaving 9 bases between them. Per germline, CDR1 MNHNY and CDR2 SVGAGI (reference sequence).

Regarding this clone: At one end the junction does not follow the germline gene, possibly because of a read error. This CDR3 reads CASSEALIQASDF. CDR3 bases: TGTGCCAGCAGTGAAGCGCTAATACAGGCATCGGACTTC. The J gene is TRBJ2-7, the V gene TRBV2; TRBD1 is a possible D gene (5 bases). The germline gives CDR1 SNHLY, CDR2 FYNNEI. This CDR3 comprises 13 residues.

The CDR3 reads CASSQDQAALNTIYF. The CDR3 DNA sequence: TGCGCCAGCAGCCAAGATCAAGCCGCCCTAAACACCATATATTTT. The chain is built from TRBV4-3 and TRBJ1-3, with D unresolved. Trimming took off 0 bases at V and 6 bases at J, with 12 bases between the two ends. The CDR3 totals 15 residues. The germline V gene encodes CDR1 LGHNA and CDR2 YSLEER.

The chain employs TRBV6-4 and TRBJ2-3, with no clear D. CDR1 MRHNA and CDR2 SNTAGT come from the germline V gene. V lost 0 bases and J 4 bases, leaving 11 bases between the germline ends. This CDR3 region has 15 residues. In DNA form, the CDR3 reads TGTGCCAGCAGTGACTCGGTGGTAGGGCCAGATACGCAGTATTTT. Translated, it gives CASSDSVVGPDTQYF.

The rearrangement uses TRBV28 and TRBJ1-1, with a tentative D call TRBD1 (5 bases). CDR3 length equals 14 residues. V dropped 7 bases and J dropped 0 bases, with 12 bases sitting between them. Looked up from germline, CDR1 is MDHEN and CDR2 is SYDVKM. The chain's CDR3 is CASTDTDMNTEAFF. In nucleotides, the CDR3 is TGTGCCAGCACGGACACAGACATGAACACTGAAGCTTTCTTT.

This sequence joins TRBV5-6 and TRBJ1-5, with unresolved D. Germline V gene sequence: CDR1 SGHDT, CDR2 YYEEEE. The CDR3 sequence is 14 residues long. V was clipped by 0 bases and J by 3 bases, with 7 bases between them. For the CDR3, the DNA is TGTGCCAGCAGCTTGGCTGGAGCCAATCAGCCCCAGCATTTT. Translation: CASSLAGANQPQHF.

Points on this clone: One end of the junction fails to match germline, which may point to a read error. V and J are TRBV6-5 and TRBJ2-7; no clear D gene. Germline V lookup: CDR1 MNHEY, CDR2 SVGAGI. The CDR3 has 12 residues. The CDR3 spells CASSYSSHEQYF. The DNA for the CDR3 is TGTGCCAGCAGTTACTCCTCCCACGAGCAGTACTTC.

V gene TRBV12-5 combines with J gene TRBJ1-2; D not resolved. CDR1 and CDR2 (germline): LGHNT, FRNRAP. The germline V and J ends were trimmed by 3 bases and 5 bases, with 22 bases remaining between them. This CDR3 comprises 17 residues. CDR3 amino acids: CASGFTYTAPSLYGYTF. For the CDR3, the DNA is TGTGCTAGTGGTTTTACTTACACAGCCCCAAGCCTTTATGGCTACACCTTC.

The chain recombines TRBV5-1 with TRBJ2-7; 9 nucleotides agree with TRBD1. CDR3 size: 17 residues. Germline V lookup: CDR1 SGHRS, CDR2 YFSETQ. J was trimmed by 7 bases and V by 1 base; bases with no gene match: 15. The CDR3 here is CASSLIENRGLRLEQYF. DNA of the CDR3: TGCGCCAGCAGCTTGATTGAAAACAGGGGGCTAAGGTTGGAGCAGTACTTC.

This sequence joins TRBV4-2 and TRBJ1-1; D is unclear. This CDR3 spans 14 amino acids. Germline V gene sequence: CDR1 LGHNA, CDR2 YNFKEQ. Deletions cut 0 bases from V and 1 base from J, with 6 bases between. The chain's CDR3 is CASSQDEGNTEAFF. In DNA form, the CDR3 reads TGTGCCAGCAGCCAAGACGAGGGGAACACTGAAGCTTTCTTT.

The CDR3 DNA follows: TGTGCCAGCAGCTCGGGACAGGGGGTTGGTGAAGCTTTCTTT. This translates into CASSSGQGVGEAFF. The chain uses TRBV7-9 and TRBJ1-1, with TRBD1 matching over 11 bases. Germline-derived CDR1 and CDR2 are SEHNR and FQNEAQ (reference sequence). This CDR3 region has 14 residues. V shed 4 bases, J shed 7 bases, and the junction held 5 bases outside the gene matches.

The CDR3 bases are TGTGCCAGCAGCGTCGTAGCGGGGGGGCACGAGACCCAGTACTTC. This gives the protein CASSVVAGGHETQYF. The chain has TRBV9 and TRBJ2-5; 11 bases map to TRBD2. Per germline, CDR1 SGDLS and CDR2 YYNGEE. The CDR3 length is 15 residues. The V gene end was trimmed by 2 bases and the J gene end by 5 bases; junction bases not matched to a gene: 5.

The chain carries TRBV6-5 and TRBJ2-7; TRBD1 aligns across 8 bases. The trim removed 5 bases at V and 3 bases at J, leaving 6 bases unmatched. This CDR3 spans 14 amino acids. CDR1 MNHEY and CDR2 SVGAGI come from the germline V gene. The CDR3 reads CASSPGQGFYEQYF. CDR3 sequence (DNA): TGTGCCAGCAGTCCTGGACAGGGTTTCTACGAGCAGTACTTC.

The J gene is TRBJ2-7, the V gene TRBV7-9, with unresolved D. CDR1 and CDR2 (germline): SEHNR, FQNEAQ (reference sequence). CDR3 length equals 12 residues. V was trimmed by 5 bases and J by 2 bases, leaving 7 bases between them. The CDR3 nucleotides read TGTGCCAGCAGCCCCCCTACCTACGAGCAGTACTTC. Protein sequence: CASSPPTYEQYF.

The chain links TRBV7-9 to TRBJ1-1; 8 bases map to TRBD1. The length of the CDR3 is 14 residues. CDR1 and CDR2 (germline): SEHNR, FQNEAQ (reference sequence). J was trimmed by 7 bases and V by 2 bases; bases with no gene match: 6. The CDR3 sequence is CASSLQQGADEAFF. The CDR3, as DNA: TGTGCCAGCAGCTTACAGCAGGGGGCAGATGAAGCTTTCTTT.

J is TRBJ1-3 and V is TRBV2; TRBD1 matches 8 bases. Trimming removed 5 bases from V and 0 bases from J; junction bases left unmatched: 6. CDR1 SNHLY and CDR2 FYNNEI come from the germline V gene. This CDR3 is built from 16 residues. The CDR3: CASSQGQALSGNTIYF. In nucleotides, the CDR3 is TGTGCCAGCAGTCAGGGACAGGCCCTCTCTGGAAACACCATATATTTT.

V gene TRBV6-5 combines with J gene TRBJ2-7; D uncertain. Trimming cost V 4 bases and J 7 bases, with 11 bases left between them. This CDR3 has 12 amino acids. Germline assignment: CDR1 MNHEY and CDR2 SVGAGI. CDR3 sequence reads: CASSSYLGEQYF. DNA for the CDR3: TGTGCCAGCAGTTCCTACCTGGGAGAGCAGTACTTC.